Following are 6 T cell receptor beta chains from one sample sequenced in a study of CD8 T cells in Susac syndrome. Random-hexamer reverse transcription was applied to roughly 0.5 to 1 ug RNA. TCRdb itself ran the immunoSEQ multiplex PCR reads through MiXCR, one entry per CDR3 protein. The sample contains about 200,000 distinct CDR3 sequences, 95% of which appear only once. Sample: CD4+ T cells from PBMCs. The receptors stem from a human donor with multiple sclerosis.

V is TRBV5-1 and J is TRBJ2-1, with a possible D match to TRBD2 (5 bases). The CDR3 totals 15 residues. Deletions cut 1 base from V and 8 bases from J, with 16 bases between. Germline CDR1 is SGHRS and CDR2 is YFSETQ. The CDR3 reads CASSLPRGNVDEQFF. For the CDR3, the DNA is TGCGCCAGCAGCTTGCCGCGAGGGAATGTAGATGAGCAGTTCTTC.

CDR3 coding DNA: TGTGCCAGCAGCAGAGCGGGGGGATTCCAAGAGACCCAGTACTTC. Translation gives CASSRAGGFQETQYF. The rearrangement links TRBV11-2 to TRBJ2-5; 9 positions agree with TRBD2. The CDR3 totals 15 residues. Germline V CDR1 and CDR2: SGHAT, FQNNGV. The V segment lost 5 bases and the J segment 1 base; nucleotides outside the gene matches: 5.

CDR3 nucleotide sequence: TGTGCCAGCACCCCCGGGACTCAAGAGACCCAGTACTTC. It encodes CASTPGTQETQYF. V and J are TRBV6-6 and TRBJ2-5; D might be TRBD2 (6 bases). Between the trimmed V and J ends, which lost 7 bases and 2 bases, there was a span of 11 bases. The germline CDR1 and CDR2 sequences are MNHNY and SVGAGI (reference sequence). The length of the CDR3 is 13 residues.

The gene calls are TRBV29-1 and TRBJ1-1; 8 bases agree with TRBD1. The V and J ends lost 3 bases and 11 bases, in that order; junction bases with no gene match: 5. The CDR3 runs to 11 residues. Germline V gene data show CDR1 as SQVTM and CDR2 as ANQGSEA. This CDR3 reads CSVDETGVAFF. In DNA form, the CDR3 reads TGCAGCGTTGATGAGACAGGGGTCGCTTTCTTT.

This clonotype has only one observation. The V gene is TRBV7-9, the J gene TRBJ1-1, with unresolved D. The CDR3 spans 13 residues. Trimming removed 7 bases from V and 1 base from J, with 10 bases in between. Germline values: CDR1 SEHNR, CDR2 FQNEAQ (reference sequence). The DNA for the CDR3 is TGTGCCAGCACCTTCGGACCGAACACTGAAGCTTTCTTT. It specifies CASTFGPNTEAFF.

The chain couples TRBV19 to TRBJ1-5; 7 bases map to TRBD1. Germline CDR1 and CDR2: LNHDA and SQIVND (reference sequence). The CDR3 length is 14 residues. Germline trimming cut 5 bases from V and 7 bases from J; bases unmatched to any gene: 8. For the CDR3, the DNA is TGTGCCAGTAGTGTCGGCAGGGGGAAACAGCCCCAGCATTTT. It encodes CASSVGRGKQPQHF.